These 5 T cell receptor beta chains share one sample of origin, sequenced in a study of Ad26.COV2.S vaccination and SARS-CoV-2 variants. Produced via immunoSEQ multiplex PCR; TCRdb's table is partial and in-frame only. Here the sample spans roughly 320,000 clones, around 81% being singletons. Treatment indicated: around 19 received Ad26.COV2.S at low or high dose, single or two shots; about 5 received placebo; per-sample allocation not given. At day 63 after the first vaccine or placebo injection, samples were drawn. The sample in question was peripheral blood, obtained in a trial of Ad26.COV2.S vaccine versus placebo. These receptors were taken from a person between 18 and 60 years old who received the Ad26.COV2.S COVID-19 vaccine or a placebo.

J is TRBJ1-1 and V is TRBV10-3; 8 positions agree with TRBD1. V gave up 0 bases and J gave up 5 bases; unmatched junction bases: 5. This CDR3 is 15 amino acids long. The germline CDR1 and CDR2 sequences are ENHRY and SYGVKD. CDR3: CAISESLTGGTEAFF. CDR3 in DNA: TGTGCCATCAGTGAGTCATTAACAGGGGGTACTGAAGCTTTCTTT.

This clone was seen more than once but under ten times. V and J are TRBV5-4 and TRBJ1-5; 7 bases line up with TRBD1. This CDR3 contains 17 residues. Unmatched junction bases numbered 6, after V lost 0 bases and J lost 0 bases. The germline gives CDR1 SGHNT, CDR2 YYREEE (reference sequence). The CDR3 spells CASSLVRDRNSNQPQHF. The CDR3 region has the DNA TGTGCCAGCAGCTTGGTGCGGGACAGAAATAGCAATCAGCCCCAGCATTTT.

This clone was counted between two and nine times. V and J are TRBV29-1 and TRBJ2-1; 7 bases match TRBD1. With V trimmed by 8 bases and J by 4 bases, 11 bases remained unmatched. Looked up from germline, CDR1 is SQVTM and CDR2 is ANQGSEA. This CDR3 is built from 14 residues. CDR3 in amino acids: CSIERTGVYNEQFF. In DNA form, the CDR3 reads TGCAGCATCGAACGCACAGGGGTGTACAATGAGCAGTTCTTC.

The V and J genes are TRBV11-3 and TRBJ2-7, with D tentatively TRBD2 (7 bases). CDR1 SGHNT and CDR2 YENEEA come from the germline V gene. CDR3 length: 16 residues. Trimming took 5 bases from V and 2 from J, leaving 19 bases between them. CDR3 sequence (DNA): TGTGCCAGCAGCGAAGAAAGGGGGGGAGGTACCTACGAGCAGTACTTC. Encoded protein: CASSEERGGGTYEQYF.

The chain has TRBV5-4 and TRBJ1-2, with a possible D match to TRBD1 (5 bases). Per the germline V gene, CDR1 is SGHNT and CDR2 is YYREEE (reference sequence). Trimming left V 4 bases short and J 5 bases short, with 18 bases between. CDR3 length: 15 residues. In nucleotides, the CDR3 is TGTGCCAGCAGCCTGGGGGAACGGTGGCTTTATGGCTACACCTTC. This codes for CASSLGERWLYGYTF.